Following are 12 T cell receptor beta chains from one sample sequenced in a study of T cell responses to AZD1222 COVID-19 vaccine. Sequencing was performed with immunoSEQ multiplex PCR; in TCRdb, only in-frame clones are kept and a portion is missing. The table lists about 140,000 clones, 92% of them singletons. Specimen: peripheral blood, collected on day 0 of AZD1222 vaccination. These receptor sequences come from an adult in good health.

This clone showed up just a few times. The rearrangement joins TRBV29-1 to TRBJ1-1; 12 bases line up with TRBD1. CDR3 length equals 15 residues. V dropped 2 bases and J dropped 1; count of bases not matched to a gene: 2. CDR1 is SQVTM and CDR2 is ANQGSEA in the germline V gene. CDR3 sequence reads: CSVESGQGANTEAFF. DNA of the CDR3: TGCAGCGTTGAATCGGGACAGGGGGCGAACACTGAAGCTTTCTTT.

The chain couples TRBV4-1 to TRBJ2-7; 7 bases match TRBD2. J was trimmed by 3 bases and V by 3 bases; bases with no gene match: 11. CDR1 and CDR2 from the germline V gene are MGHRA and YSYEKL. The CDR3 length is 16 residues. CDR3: CASSQGGARTVYEQYF. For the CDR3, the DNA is TGCGCCAGCAGCCAGGGAGGGGCCAGAACCGTCTACGAGCAGTACTTC.

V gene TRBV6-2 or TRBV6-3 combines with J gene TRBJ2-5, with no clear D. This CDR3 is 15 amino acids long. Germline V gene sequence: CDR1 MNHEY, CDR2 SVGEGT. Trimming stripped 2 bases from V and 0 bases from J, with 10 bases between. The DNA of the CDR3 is TGTGCCAGCAGTTACGAGATTCCCGACCAAGAGACCCAGTACTTC. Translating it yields CASSYEIPDQETQYF.

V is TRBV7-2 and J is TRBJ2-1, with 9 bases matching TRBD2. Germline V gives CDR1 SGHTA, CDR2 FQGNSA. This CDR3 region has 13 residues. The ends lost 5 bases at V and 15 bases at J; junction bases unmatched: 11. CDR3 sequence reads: CASSPLGSSGVFF. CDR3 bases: TGTGCCAGCAGCCCCCTGGGGTCTAGCGGGGTGTTCTTC.

This CDR3 reads CASSKRSGTPNTGELFF. CDR3 nucleotide sequence: TGTGCCAGCAGCAAACGTAGCGGGACTCCGAACACCGGGGAGCTGTTTTTT. This rearrangement joins TRBV7-3 to TRBJ2-2; TRBD2 aligns across 8 bases. Losses at the gene ends were 5 bases for V and 0 bases for J; bases not matched to a gene: 8. The CDR3 covers 17 residues. Germline V gene data show CDR1 as SGHTA and CDR2 as FQGTGA.

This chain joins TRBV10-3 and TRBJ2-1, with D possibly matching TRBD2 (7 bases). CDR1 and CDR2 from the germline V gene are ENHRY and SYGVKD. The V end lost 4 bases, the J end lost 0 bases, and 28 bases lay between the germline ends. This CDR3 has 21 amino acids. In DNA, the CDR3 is TGTGCCATCAGTGTGGGGGGGGCATCCCGGGGCTCAAGCCCCTCCTACAATGAGCAGTTCTTC. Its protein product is CAISVGGASRGSSPSYNEQFF.

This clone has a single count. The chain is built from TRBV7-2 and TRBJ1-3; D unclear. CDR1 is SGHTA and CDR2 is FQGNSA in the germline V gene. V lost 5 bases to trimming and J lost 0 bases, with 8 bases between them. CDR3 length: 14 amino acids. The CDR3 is CASSTMNSGNTIYF. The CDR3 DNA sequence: TGTGCCAGCAGCACCATGAACTCTGGAAACACCATATATTTT. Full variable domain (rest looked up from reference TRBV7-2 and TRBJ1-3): GAGVSQSPSNKVTEKGKDVELRCDPISGHTALYWYRQSLGQGLEFLIYFQGNSAPDKSGLPSDRFSAERTGGSVSTLTIQRTQQEDSAVYLCASSTMNSGNTIYFGEGSWLTVV.

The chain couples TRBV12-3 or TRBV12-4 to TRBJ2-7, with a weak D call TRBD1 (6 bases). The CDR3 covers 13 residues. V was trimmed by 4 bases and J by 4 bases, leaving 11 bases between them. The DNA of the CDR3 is TGTGCCAGCAGTTCGGACAGAACTTACGAGCAGTACTTC. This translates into CASSSDRTYEQYF.

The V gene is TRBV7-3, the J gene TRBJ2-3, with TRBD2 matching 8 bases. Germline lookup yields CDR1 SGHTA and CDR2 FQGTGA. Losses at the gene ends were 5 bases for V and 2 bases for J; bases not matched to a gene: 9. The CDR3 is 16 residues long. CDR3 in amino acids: CASSPRGLGYTDTQYF. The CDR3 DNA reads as TGTGCCAGCAGCCCACGGGGACTAGGATACACAGATACGCAGTATTTT.

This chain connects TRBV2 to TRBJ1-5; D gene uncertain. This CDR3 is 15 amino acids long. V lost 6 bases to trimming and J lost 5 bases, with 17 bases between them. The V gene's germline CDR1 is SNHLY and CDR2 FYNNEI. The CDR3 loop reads CASRHDTVGHQPQHF. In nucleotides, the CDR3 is TGTGCCAGCAGGCACGACACCGTAGGGCATCAGCCCCAGCATTTT.

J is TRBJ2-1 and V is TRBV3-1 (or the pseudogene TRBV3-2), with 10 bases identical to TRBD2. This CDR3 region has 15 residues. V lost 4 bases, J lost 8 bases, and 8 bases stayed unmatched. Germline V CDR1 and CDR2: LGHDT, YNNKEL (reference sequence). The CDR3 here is CASSPPGLAFDEQFF. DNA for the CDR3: TGTGCCAGCAGCCCCCCGGGACTAGCGTTTGATGAGCAGTTCTTC.

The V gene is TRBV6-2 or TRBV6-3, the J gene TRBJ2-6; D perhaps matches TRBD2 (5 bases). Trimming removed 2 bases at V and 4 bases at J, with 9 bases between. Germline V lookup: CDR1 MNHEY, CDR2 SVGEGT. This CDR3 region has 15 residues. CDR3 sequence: CASSYRESGANVLTF. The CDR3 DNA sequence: TGTGCCAGCAGTTACCGGGAATCCGGGGCCAACGTCCTGACTTTC.